This T cell receptor beta chain was retrieved from a study of patients and donors after allogeneic stem cell transplantation. TCRdb analysed the RT-PCR reads with MiXCR anew, one entry per CDR3 protein. The sample has about 150,000 distinct CDR3 sequences, roughly 22% seen once. This clonotype was detected only a few times. This CDR3 comprises 16 residues. V lost 4 bases to trimming and J lost 0 bases; unmatched junction nucleotides: 7. CDR1 is DFQATT, CDR2 SNEGSKA, per germline (reference sequence). Sequencing was done on a sample of blood, either unsorted or a sorted T cell fraction (not recorded which). The source is a human donor who was either an allogeneic HSCT recipient or a stem cell or donor lymphocyte infusion donor (not recorded which). It is not recorded whose cells these are; they may come from a transplant donor. The V gene is TRBV20-1, the J gene TRBJ2-1; 9 nucleotides match TRBD2. This CDR3 is CSAKISRGGSYNEQFF. DNA for the CDR3: TGCAGTGCTAAGATTTCGCGGGGGGGCTCCTACAATGAGCAGTTCTTC.